This T cell receptor beta chain was obtained from a study of T cells in narcolepsy. General study points: Healthy controls reportedly lacked the autoreactive clonotypes serially found in patients' blood. HCRT-specific and TRIB2-specific autoreactive clonotypes appeared among same-patient CSF and blood CD4+ clonotypes. Some memory CD4+ repertoires had no autoreactive clone sequences.

The CDR3 spans 11 residues. Trimming cost V 2 bases and J 10 bases, with 8 bases left between them. CDR1 and CDR2 (germline): SEHNR, FQNEAQ (reference sequence). A word on this clone: What it binds is not known.

Assay: immunoSEQ multiplex PCR; the TCRdb copy retains only in-frame clones and omits some. This sample carries 34,000 or so clones, around 79% of them seen once, and the ten largest clones take approximately 3.8%. The clonotype was recovered from a human donor in good health. V and J are TRBV7-9 and TRBJ1-1, with no clear D. The sequencing sample was made of memory (CD45RA-) CD4+ T cells from blood. The CDR3 is CASSLPSRAFF. The CDR3 nucleotides read TGTGCCAGCAGCTTACCATCGAGAGCTTTCTTT.